Shown below are 28 T cell receptor beta chains from a single sample sequenced in a study of T cell responses to AZD1222 COVID-19 vaccine. Generated by immunoSEQ multiplex PCR, the TCRdb table keeps only in-frame clones and is missing some. The data show approximately 180,000 clones, roughly nine tenths seen once. Sequenced here: peripheral blood, sampled on day 0 of AZD1222 vaccination. The receptors stem from an adult in good health.

The chain couples TRBV10-1 to TRBJ2-7; D is perhaps TRBD1 (5 bases). The CDR3 is made up of 13 amino acids. V lost 7 bases, J lost 2 bases, and 12 bases lay in between. CDR1 is WNHNN and CDR2 is SYGVQD in the germline V gene (reference sequence). DNA of the CDR3: TGCGCCAGCATCTTACGCAGGGCCTACGAGCAGTACGTC. As protein: CASILRRAYEQYV.

This clone was seen a single time. The chain employs TRBV6-2 or TRBV6-3 and TRBJ1-2; D remains unclear. This CDR3 spans 14 amino acids. Germline V gene sequence: CDR1 MNHEY, CDR2 SVGEGT. V was clipped by 6 bases and J by 3 bases, with 14 bases between them. The CDR3 region has the DNA TGTGCCAGCAGCCAAGAAGGCCCCTACTATGGCTACACCTTC. Its translation: CASSQEGPYYGYTF.

V is TRBV11-2 and J is TRBJ2-2; a weak D match, TRBD1 (5 bases). The CDR3 length is 17 residues. CDR1 is SGHAT and CDR2 is FQNNGV in the germline V gene. The V end was cut by 0 bases, the J end by 0 bases, with 11 bases between. CDR3 sequence (DNA): TGTGCCAGCAGCTTAGATGATTTCAGGGCGAACACCGGGGAGCTGTTTTTT. Protein product: CASSLDDFRANTGELFF.

V is TRBV7-9 and J is TRBJ2-3; 13 bases agree with TRBD2. V dropped 1 base and J dropped 9; count of bases not matched to a gene: 7. The CDR3 extends over 16 amino acids. Germline loops: CDR1 SEHNR, CDR2 FQNEAQ (reference sequence). CDR3 coding DNA: TGTGCCAGCAGCTTAGGGACCGGGACTAGCGGGGAAACGCAGTATTTT. It specifies CASSLGTGTSGETQYF.

V is TRBV21-1 and J is TRBJ2-7; the D call of TRBD1 is as the table states it, not checked on the DNA. TRBV21-1 is assigned pseudogene status. The CDR3 consists of 19 residues. CDR3 DNA sequence: TGTGCCAGCAGCTTCACAGTACTGGTTCACAGGGGAATTTCCTACGAGCAGTACTTC. It is translated as CASSFTVLVHRGISYEQYF.

The J gene is TRBJ2-5, the V gene TRBV2; D unclear. The CDR3 is made up of 14 amino acids. V was cut by 5 bases and J by 0 bases, with 10 bases left in between. Germline values: CDR1 SNHLY, CDR2 FYNNEI. CDR3 sequence reads: CASSPFDYQETQYF. In DNA, the CDR3 is TGTGCCAGCAGTCCGTTCGACTACCAAGAGACCCAGTACTTC. Based on the CDR3 plus reference TRBV2 and TRBJ2-5, the full variable domain is EPEVTQTPSHQVTQMGQEVILRCVPISNHLYFYWYRQILGQKVEFLVSFYNNEISEKSEIFDDQFSVERPDGSNFTLKIRSTKLEDSAMYFCASSPFDYQETQYFGPGTRLLVL.

In DNA, the CDR3 is TGTGCCAGCTCACCACCTCTCCGGGGGACGTACGAGCAGTACTTC. It is translated as CASSPPLRGTYEQYF. V and J are TRBV18 and TRBJ2-7; D might be TRBD2 (6 bases). The germline gives CDR1 KGHSH, CDR2 LQKENI. The length of the CDR3 is 15 residues. Trimming took 0 bases from V and 4 from J, leaving 13 bases between them.

V usage is TRBV19 and J usage is TRBJ2-7, with TRBD2 as a possible D gene (6 bases). Germline assignment: CDR1 LNHDA and CDR2 SQIVND (reference sequence). V shed 5 bases and J shed 4 bases, with 15 bases lying between them. This CDR3 spans 14 amino acids. The CDR3 spells CASSVSGPGYEQYF. CDR3 nucleotide sequence: TGTGCCAGTAGTGTTAGCGGACCGGGGTACGAGCAGTACTTC.

The chain is built from TRBV19 and TRBJ2-3; tentative D call: TRBD2 (5 bases). CDR3 length equals 15 residues. Germline-derived CDR1 and CDR2 are LNHDA and SQIVND (reference sequence). V was shortened by 5 bases and J by 10 bases, with 22 bases between the two germline ends. The CDR3 loop is CASSEDSASQMAQYF. The DNA of the CDR3 is TGTGCCAGTAGTGAGGACTCCGCTTCACAGATGGCGCAGTATTTT.

The rearrangement joins TRBV6-2 or TRBV6-3 to TRBJ1-5; 11 bases map to TRBD1. The V gene end was trimmed by 7 bases and the J gene end by 9 bases; junction bases not matched to a gene: 11. Looked up from germline, CDR1 is MNHEY and CDR2 is SVGEGT. This CDR3 spans 15 amino acids. CDR3 nucleotide sequence: TGTGCCAGCACCCCTGCCGGGACAGGGGGTCTGCCCCAGCATTTT. Encoded protein: CASTPAGTGGLPQHF.

The V and J genes are TRBV4-1 and TRBJ2-1, with a possible D match to TRBD2 (6 bases). The V end lost 4 bases, the J end lost 0 bases, and 13 bases lay between the germline ends. CDR3 length equals 16 residues. CDR1 is MGHRA and CDR2 is YSYEKL in the germline V gene. The CDR3 reads CASSLGDGSSYNEQFF. The CDR3, as DNA: TGCGCCAGCAGCCTCGGGGACGGGAGCTCCTACAATGAGCAGTTCTTC.

This clone was picked up one time. This chain uses TRBV6-6 with TRBJ1-3; D gene ambiguous. V lost 0 bases and J 0 bases, leaving 6 bases between the germline ends. CDR3 length: 15 residues. Per germline, CDR1 MNHNY and CDR2 SVGAGI (reference sequence). Here the CDR3 DNA reads TGTGCCAGCAGTTACTCGGTAGGCTCTGGAAACACCATATATTTT. Its protein is CASSYSVGSGNTIYF.

This sequence joins TRBV7-9 and TRBJ2-5; D may correspond to TRBD1 or TRBD2 (5 bases each). The CDR3 runs 17 residues. Germline V gene lookup returns CDR1 SEHNR and CDR2 FQNEAQ (reference sequence). The ends were cut back, 4 bases at V and 4 bases at J, with 22 bases in the middle. The CDR3 DNA reads TGTGCCAGCAGCTCCGCCCCGGGACGAACGTCCTTAGAGACCCAGTACTTC. Amino acid sequence: CASSSAPGRTSLETQYF.

The rearrangement uses TRBV18 and TRBJ2-1; TRBD2 might be the D (5 bases). Per the germline V gene, CDR1 is KGHSH and CDR2 is LQKENI. Trimming pared 3 bases from V and 5 bases from J, leaving 8 bases between. The CDR3 has 13 amino acids. The CDR3 here is CASSPLGDNEQFF. The CDR3 DNA reads as TGTGCCAGCTCACCTCTGGGAGACAATGAGCAGTTCTTC.

The rearrangement uses TRBV6-6 and TRBJ2-7; 7 bases are a match to TRBD1. The germline V gene has CDR1 MNHNY and CDR2 SVGAGI (reference sequence). The V gene end was trimmed by 5 bases and the J gene end by 3 bases; junction bases not matched to a gene: 1. This CDR3 has 12 amino acids. This chain's CDR3 is CASSRDSYEQYF. The CDR3 DNA reads TGTGCCAGCAGTCGGGACAGCTACGAGCAGTACTTC.

This clone was seen only a few times. The chain recombines TRBV7-3 with TRBJ2-1, with D maybe TRBD2 (6 bases). Germline assignment: CDR1 SGHTA and CDR2 FQGTGA. The CDR3 has 14 residues. The germline V and J ends were trimmed by 5 bases and 4 bases, with 12 bases remaining between them. The CDR3 spells CASSPTSTYNEQFF. The CDR3 nucleotides read TGTGCCAGCAGCCCGACTAGTACTTACAATGAGCAGTTCTTC.

V is TRBV19 and J is TRBJ1-1; 9 positions match TRBD1. With 7 bases clipped from V and 7 bases from J, the junction kept 13 bases outside the gene matches. The CDR3 is 15 amino acids. CDR1 and CDR2 (germline): LNHDA, SQIVND (reference sequence). The CDR3 DNA reads as TGTGCCAGTAACCGGGGGGGACAGGGCCTACTTGAAGCTTTCTTT. It translates to CASNRGGQGLLEAFF.

The chain recombines TRBV9 with TRBJ1-5, with D maybe TRBD1 (5 bases). The V end was cut by 7 bases, the J end by 0 bases, with 11 bases between. Germline CDR1 SGDLS, CDR2 YYNGEE. The CDR3 covers 14 residues. CDR3 protein: CASGAENSNQPQHF. As DNA, the CDR3 is TGTGCCAGCGGGGCAGAAAATAGCAATCAGCCCCAGCATTTT.

The chain is built from TRBV29-1 and TRBJ1-5, with unresolved D. The CDR3 is 13 amino acids. The V end lost 8 bases, the J end lost 7 bases, and 18 bases lay between the germline ends. Germline loops: CDR1 SQVTM, CDR2 ANQGSEA. This CDR3 is CSPIPGSVQPQHF. The CDR3 nucleotides are TGCAGCCCCATTCCCGGCTCCGTGCAGCCCCAGCATTTT. The entire variable domain, with the rest obtained from reference TRBV29-1 and TRBJ1-5, is as follows: SAVISQKPSRDICQRGTSLTIQCQVDSQVTMMFWYRQQPGQSLTLIATANQGSEATYESGFVIDKFPISRPNLTFSTLTVSNMSPEDSSIYLCSPIPGSVQPQHFGDGTRLSIL.

The chain has TRBV19 and TRBJ1-1, with D unclear. V was shortened by 3 bases and J by 1 base, with 15 bases between the two germline ends. The CDR3 is made up of 16 amino acids. The germline V gene encodes CDR1 LNHDA and CDR2 SQIVND (reference sequence). CDR3: CASSIPKGSRNTEAFF. The CDR3 nucleotides are TGTGCCAGTAGTATCCCCAAGGGCAGCCGGAACACTGAAGCTTTCTTT. Full variable domain (rest looked up from reference TRBV19 and TRBJ1-1): DGGITQSPKYLFRKEGQNVTLSCEQNLNHDAMYWYRQDPGQGLRLIYYSQIVNDFQKGDIAEGYSVSREKKESFPLTVTSAQKNPTAFYLCASSIPKGSRNTEAFFGQGTRLTVV.

The chain combines TRBV7-2 with TRBJ1-2; 8 nucleotides match TRBD1. Germline V gene sequence: CDR1 SGHTA, CDR2 FQGNSA. This CDR3 region has 13 residues. With V trimmed by 7 bases and J by 4 bases, 5 bases remained unmatched. The CDR3 DNA reads as TGTGCCAGCACCCCACAGGGGGGCTATGGCTACACCTTC. Residues: CASTPQGGYGYTF.

The CDR3 sequence: CASSTGTAQANYGYTF. In DNA, the CDR3 is TGTGCCAGCAGCACCGGGACAGCGCAAGCTAACTATGGCTACACCTTC. The rearrangement joins TRBV7-8 to TRBJ1-2; 7 nucleotides match TRBD1. The ends lost 5 bases at V and 0 bases at J; junction bases unmatched: 9. Germline CDR1 reads SGHVS; CDR2 reads FQNEAQ. The CDR3 covers 16 residues.

This clone was picked up a small number of times. The chain recombines TRBV5-1 with TRBJ1-1; no clear D gene. Germline CDR1 is SGHRS and CDR2 is YFSETQ. V lost 0 bases and J lost 4, with 10 bases in between. The CDR3 totals 14 residues. CDR3 nucleotide sequence: TGCGCCAGCAGCTTGGAAGGAGGCGTCACTGAAGCTTTCTTT. Translated: CASSLEGGVTEAFF.

The CDR3 here is CASSLLQGPQETQYF. The CDR3 bases are TGTGCCAGCAGTCTACTCCAGGGGCCGCAGGAGACCCAGTACTTC. The V and J genes are TRBV28 and TRBJ2-5; D is perhaps TRBD1 (6 bases). The CDR3 contains 15 residues. Germline values: CDR1 MDHEN, CDR2 SYDVKM. Trimming cost V 5 bases and J 5 bases, with 18 bases left between them.

This clone was seen only once. This rearrangement joins TRBV15 to TRBJ2-5; possibly TRBD2 for D (5 bases). Germline-derived CDR1 and CDR2 are LNHNV and YYDKDF (reference sequence). The CDR3 totals 15 residues. V lost 0 bases and J lost 2, with 10 bases in between. CDR3 protein: CATSRDATGQETQYF. The CDR3 region has the DNA TGTGCCACCAGCAGAGATGCAACGGGGCAAGAGACCCAGTACTTC.

The rearrangement joins TRBV18 to TRBJ2-1; 9 bases agree with TRBD2. Germline-derived CDR1 and CDR2 are KGHSH and LQKENI. This CDR3 spans 14 amino acids. V was pared by 3 bases and J by 6 bases, with 3 bases of the junction left unmatched. The CDR3 sequence is CASSPLAGINEQFF. The CDR3 DNA follows: TGTGCCAGCTCACCTCTAGCGGGAATCAATGAGCAGTTCTTC.

V is TRBV5-4 and J is TRBJ2-1; D is unresolved. Per the germline V gene, CDR1 is SGHNT and CDR2 is YYREEE (reference sequence). V gave up 3 bases and J gave up 8 bases, with 18 bases separating them. The CDR3 runs to 15 residues. DNA of the CDR3: TGTGCCAGCAGCTCTGTTCATGTTTCATGGGATGAGCAGTTCTTC. Residues: CASSSVHVSWDEQFF.

The chain carries TRBV7-2 and TRBJ2-7; possibly TRBD2 for D (6 bases). Germline V CDR1 and CDR2: SGHTA, FQGNSA. The CDR3 runs to 15 residues. Trimming took off 3 bases at V and 0 bases at J, with 12 bases between the two ends. The CDR3 DNA reads TGTGCCAGCAGCTTCTCCGGGACTGCCTCCTACGAGCAGTACTTC. Residues: CASSFSGTASYEQYF.